The present T cell receptor beta chain was sequenced within a study of T-cell memory formation after mild COVID-19. The 5'RACE method, run with constant-segment primers, produced TCR alpha and TCR beta cDNA libraries (carrying sample barcodes and UMIs). Each CDR3 protein is one row after TCRdb ran MiXCR on the 5' RACE reads. The data contain roughly 220,000 distinct CDR3 sequences, around 9.5% of them singletons. Germline CDR1 and CDR2: MNHEY and SVGAGI. This CDR3 is 14 amino acids long. V gave up 5 bases and J gave up 7 bases; unmatched junction bases: 7. This clonotype was found many times. The chain is built from TRBV6-5 and TRBJ1-5, with TRBD1 matching over 8 bases. The receptor was derived from a man between 18 and 29 years old who had mild COVID-19 (a few samples of this study predate the infection). Cell type and time point are not known. The specimen was PBMCs or a T cell subset sorted from them (not recorded which). The DNA for the CDR3 is TGTGCCAGCAGTATGACAGGGGTCGAGCAGCCCCAGCATTTT. This encodes CASSMTGVEQPQHF.